These 13 T cell receptor beta chains were all obtained from the same sample, sequenced in a study of cytomegalovirus exposure and HLA in healthy donors. Use of 60 Vbeta and 13 Jbeta primers characterized the PCR. Profiling relied on immunoSEQ multiplex PCR, and the TCRdb table lists in-frame clones only, not all of them. The sample has 50,000 to 65,000 clones; about 72% are singletons. Specimen: PBMCs. The origin of the receptors is a man aged 50 to 59 in good health and CMV-seropositive.

The chain has TRBV19 and TRBJ1-3, with a possible D match to TRBD1 (5 bases). V was shortened by 7 bases and J by 0 bases, with 13 bases between the two germline ends. Germline V gives CDR1 LNHDA, CDR2 SQIVND (reference sequence). The CDR3 runs 15 residues. Here the CDR3 reads CASTQQELSGNTIYF. The CDR3 DNA is TGTGCCAGTACCCAACAGGAACTCTCTGGAAACACCATATATTTT.

This rearrangement joins TRBV30 to TRBJ1-2; a weak D match, TRBD1 (5 bases). The germline V gene has CDR1 GTSNPN and CDR2 SVGIG (reference sequence). The V and J ends lost 0 bases and 4 bases respectively, with 12 bases between them. This CDR3 spans 14 amino acids. The CDR3 DNA reads TGTGCCTGGAGTGTACAAGGGGTGGGCTATGGCTACACCTTC. It encodes CAWSVQGVGYGYTF.

This sequence joins TRBV7-2 and TRBJ2-3; D is uncertain. The CDR3 runs 15 residues. Deletions cut 5 bases from V and 4 bases from J, with 16 bases between. Germline loops: CDR1 SGHTA, CDR2 FQGNSA. The CDR3: CASSVSLPRSDTQYF. Here the CDR3 DNA reads TGTGCCAGCAGCGTAAGTTTGCCGAGGTCAGATACGCAGTATTTT.

This clone was seen a few times. The V call is TRBV9, the J call TRBJ2-1, with TRBD2 matching over 7 bases. The CDR3 has 17 amino acids. Germline trimming cut 1 base from V and 0 bases from J; bases unmatched to any gene: 7. Germline CDR1 reads SGDLS; CDR2 reads YYNGEE. The CDR3 DNA sequence: TGTGCCAGCAGCGTATTCGGGCGGGAGAGCTCCTACAATGAGCAGTTCTTC. Translation gives CASSVFGRESSYNEQFF.

The CDR3 DNA is TGTGCCAGCAGCTTGAACAGGGGGCAAAGCAATCAGCCCCAGCATTTT. It yields the protein CASSLNRGQSNQPQHF. The gene calls are TRBV13 and TRBJ1-5; 9 bases are a match to TRBD1. Trimming cost V 3 bases and J 1 base; bases outside gene matches: 4. Per the germline V gene, CDR1 is PRHDT and CDR2 is FYEKMQ (reference sequence). The CDR3 consists of 16 residues.

V gene TRBV28 combines with J gene TRBJ2-3; possible D gene TRBD2, 7 bases. The CDR3 is 15 residues long. The germline V and J ends were trimmed by 6 bases and 2 bases, with 15 bases remaining between them. CDR1 is MDHEN and CDR2 is SYDVKM in the germline V gene. Here the CDR3 DNA reads TGTGCCAGCAGCTCGGGGGGACAAGACACAGATACGCAGTATTTT. Translated: CASSSGGQDTDTQYF.

V is TRBV27 and J is TRBJ1-2; weak D call: TRBD1 (5 bases). The V and J ends lost 7 bases and 1 base respectively, with 16 bases between them. In germline, CDR1 is MNHEY, CDR2 SMNVEV (reference sequence). The CDR3 length is 15 residues. CDR3 amino acids: CASTSLLRDNYGYTF. The CDR3 DNA follows: TGTGCCAGCACCTCTCTCCTCAGGGATAACTATGGCTACACCTTC.

The chain links TRBV7-9 to TRBJ2-1; 11 nucleotides match TRBD1. Germline CDR1 reads SEHNR; CDR2 reads FQNEAQ (reference sequence). The CDR3 consists of 15 residues. V dropped 4 bases and J dropped 4; count of bases not matched to a gene: 3. CDR3 sequence (DNA): TGTGCCAGCAGCTCCGGGACAGGGGGGTACAATGAGCAGTTCTTC. This sequence encodes CASSSGTGGYNEQFF.

The genes are TRBV30 and TRBJ1-1; weak D call: TRBD1 (5 bases). Per the germline V gene, CDR1 is GTSNPN and CDR2 is SVGIG (reference sequence). CDR3 length: 15 residues. Between the trimmed V and J ends, which lost 1 base and 1 base, there was a span of 13 bases. The CDR3 DNA sequence: TGTGCCTGGAGTGGGACAAGGGGCCAGAACACTGAAGCTTTCTTT. Translated, it gives CAWSGTRGQNTEAFF.

The rearrangement joins TRBV5-8 to TRBJ2-7; 10 bases agree with TRBD1. With 5 bases clipped from V and 3 bases from J, the junction kept 8 bases outside the gene matches. Germline-derived CDR1 and CDR2 are SGHTS and YDEGEE. CDR3 length equals 15 residues. CDR3 sequence: CASRPPGQGFYEQYF. In DNA form, the CDR3 reads TGTGCCAGCAGACCTCCGGGACAGGGGTTCTACGAGCAGTACTTC.

The chain employs TRBV9 and TRBJ1-5; possible D gene TRBD1, 6 bases. The CDR3 extends over 15 amino acids. Germline values: CDR1 SGDLS, CDR2 YYNGEE. The V and J ends lost 0 bases and 4 bases respectively, with 11 bases between them. The chain's CDR3 is CASSVEGQGNQPQHF. The CDR3 DNA reads as TGTGCCAGCAGCGTAGAGGGTCAGGGGAATCAGCCCCAGCATTTT.

V and J are TRBV7-9 and TRBJ2-3; the D is unclear. The V gene's germline CDR1 is SEHNR and CDR2 FQNEAQ (reference sequence). V lost 0 bases and J lost 3, with 10 bases in between. The CDR3 has 15 residues. The CDR3 region has the DNA TGTGCCAGCAGCTTAGCGACGCGGCCAACAGATACGCAGTATTTT. This sequence encodes CASSLATRPTDTQYF.

In DNA form, the CDR3 reads TGTGCCAGCAGCCGGACAGGGAGAGAGATTAGAAACACCATATATTTT. Its translation is CASSRTGREIRNTIYF. The chain carries TRBV11-2 and TRBJ1-3, with 8 bases aligning to TRBD1. This CDR3 spans 16 amino acids. V dropped 5 bases and J dropped 5; count of bases not matched to a gene: 11. Germline loops: CDR1 SGHAT, CDR2 FQNNGV.